These 20 T cell receptor beta chains share one sample of origin, sequenced in a study of blood T cell repertoires in COVID-19. This table comes from immunoSEQ multiplex PCR, and its TCRdb copy is limited to in-frame clones, with some not included. The sample shows 70,000 or so clones, about four fifths of them seen only once. Sequencing was performed on peripheral blood. Source of these receptors: a man between 70 and 80 years old with acute or convalescent COVID-19.

The CDR3 DNA sequence: TGTGCCAGCCGACAGGGGTGGCAGCCCCAGCATTTT. Its protein product is CASRQGWQPQHF. The V gene is TRBV19, the J gene TRBJ1-5; 8 bases agree with TRBD1. Looked up from germline, CDR1 is LNHDA and CDR2 is SQIVND (reference sequence). Trimming at V came to 9 bases and at J to 7 bases, leaving 5 bases not matched to a gene. The CDR3 covers 12 residues.

The chain couples TRBV7-3 to TRBJ1-2; TRBD1 matches at 8 bases. CDR1 and CDR2 from the germline V gene are SGHTA and FQGTGA. This CDR3 region has 14 residues. V lost 2 bases, J lost 7 bases, and 6 bases stayed unmatched. Written as DNA, the CDR3 is TGTGCCAGCAGCTTAGATCGGCAGGGGGCTGGCTACACCTTC. Encoded protein: CASSLDRQGAGYTF. Using reference TRBV7-3 and TRBJ1-2 for the parts outside the CDR3, the full variable domain is GAGVSQTPSNKVTEKGKYVELRCDPISGHTALYWYRQSLGQGPEFLIYFQGTGAADDSGLPNDRFFAVRPEGSVSTLKIQRTERGDSAVYLCASSLDRQGAGYTFGSGTRLTVV.

This chain uses TRBV28 with TRBJ2-7; 8 nucleotides line up with TRBD1. Germline V lookup: CDR1 MDHEN, CDR2 SYDVKM. With V trimmed by 5 bases and J by 1 base, 7 bases remained unmatched. The CDR3 runs 15 residues. CDR3 DNA: TGTGCCAGCAGTCGCACAGGGGGAAGGTCCTACGAGCAGTACTTC. It specifies CASSRTGGRSYEQYF.

This clone came up once. As DNA, the CDR3 is TGTGCCAGCGCATATTCGGACAGACAAAACTATGGCTACACCTTC. It encodes CASAYSDRQNYGYTF. J is TRBJ1-2 and V is TRBV28, with a weak D call TRBD1 (6 bases). This CDR3 is 15 amino acids long. CDR1 and CDR2 from the germline V gene are MDHEN and SYDVKM. V lost 8 bases and J 2 bases, leaving 18 bases between the germline ends.

The chain carries TRBV23-1 and TRBJ1-1; TRBD1 agrees at 7 bases. TRBV23-1 is classed as an ORF, of uncertain function. The CDR3 is made up of 17 amino acids. Trimming removed 11 bases from V and 5 bases from J; junction bases left unmatched: 23. DNA for the CDR3: TGCGCCGGGCGGCCCCCCCACATGGGGGCGGGACAGACTGAAGCTTTCTTT. Translating it yields CAGRPPHMGAGQTEAFF.

The chain has TRBV14 and TRBJ2-5; 10 positions match TRBD2. This CDR3 region has 22 residues. V trimming: 1 base; J trimming: 3 bases; junction bases outside the gene matches: 23. The V gene's germline CDR1 is SGHDN and CDR2 FVKESK. Here the CDR3 reads CASSQGEEQGLLAGVLKETQYF. CDR3 nucleotide sequence: TGTGCCAGCAGCCAAGGGGAAGAACAGGGCCTTCTAGCGGGAGTCCTTAAAGAGACCCAGTACTTC.

CDR3 coding DNA: TGTGCCAGCAGTTACCCCCGGACACTCCCTGGAAACACCATATATTTT. Its protein is CASSYPRTLPGNTIYF. The chain links TRBV6-2 or TRBV6-3 to TRBJ1-3; D perhaps matches TRBD1 (5 bases). Per germline, CDR1 MNHEY and CDR2 SVGEGT. V was clipped by 2 bases and J by 2 bases, with 13 bases between them. This CDR3 contains 16 residues.

This chain links TRBV24-1 with TRBJ2-3, with D perhaps TRBD1 (6 bases). The germline gives CDR1 KGHDR, CDR2 SFDVKD. The CDR3 spans 14 residues. Trimming shortened V by 9 bases and J by 1 base, and 13 bases separated the two germline ends. The CDR3 bases are TGTGCCACCGAGACAGGCGACGGCACAGATACGCAGTATTTT. Its protein product is CATETGDGTDTQYF.

The V call is TRBV15, the J call TRBJ1-4; no definite D call. Germline V CDR1 and CDR2: LNHNV, YYDKDF (reference sequence). Trimming pared 5 bases from V and 4 bases from J, leaving 14 bases between. This CDR3 spans 15 amino acids. The CDR3 DNA sequence: TGTGCCACCAGCCCCACCTGGGGAGGTAATGAAAAACTGTTTTTT. Its translation is CATSPTWGGNEKLFF.

This clone turned up a few times. The chain uses TRBV5-4 and TRBJ2-3; TRBD2 matches at 16 bases. In germline, CDR1 is SGHNT, CDR2 YYREEE (reference sequence). The CDR3 sequence is 17 residues long. The J segment lost 8 bases and the V segment lost 0 bases, leaving 6 bases of the junction unmatched. The CDR3 DNA is TGTGCCAGCAGCTTGGGCGGGACTAGCGGGAGGGCGGTTACGCAGTATTTT. This codes for CASSLGGTSGRAVTQYF. Looking up the rest from reference TRBV5-4 and TRBJ2-3 gives the full variable domain: ETGVTQSPTHLIKTRGQQVTLRCSSQSGHNTVSWYQQALGQGPQFIFQYYREEENGRGNFPPRFSGLQFPNYSSELNVNALELDDSALYLCASSLGGTSGRAVTQYFGPGTRLTVL.

J is TRBJ1-6 and V is TRBV5-1; 7 nucleotides align to TRBD1. J was trimmed by 7 bases and V by 4 bases; bases with no gene match: 5. The CDR3 totals 14 residues. The germline V gene encodes CDR1 SGHRS and CDR2 YFSETQ. CDR3 DNA: TGCGCCAGCAGCACGGGACAGCCGAATTCACCCCTCCACTTT. Its protein product is CASSTGQPNSPLHF.

The V gene is TRBV7-9, the J gene TRBJ2-7; 7 bases agree with TRBD1. The V gene's germline CDR1 is SEHNR and CDR2 FQNEAQ (reference sequence). The CDR3 loop spans 13 amino acids. The junction had 1 base not matched to a gene; V was cut back by 5 bases and J by 0 bases. CDR3 sequence: CASSRDSSYEQYF. In DNA, the CDR3 is TGTGCCAGCAGCCGGGACAGCTCCTACGAGCAGTACTTC. Full variable domain (rest looked up from reference TRBV7-9 and TRBJ2-7): DTGVSQNPRHKITKRGQNVTFRCDPISEHNRLYWYRQTLGQGPEFLTYFQNEAQLEKSRLLSDRFSAERPKGSFSTLEIQRTEQGDSAMYLCASSRDSSYEQYFGPGTRLTVT.

This clone was recorded only once. This chain links TRBV18 with TRBJ2-5, with TRBD1 matching 7 bases. V gave up 3 bases and J gave up 7 bases; unmatched junction bases: 8. The CDR3 has 14 amino acids. Germline V gene lookup returns CDR1 KGHSH and CDR2 LQKENI. Here the CDR3 reads CASSPGTVEGTQYF. The CDR3, as DNA: TGTGCCAGCTCACCTGGGACAGTCGAAGGGACCCAGTACTTC.

Only one count was recorded for this clone. The chain employs TRBV7-3 and TRBJ2-1; D is possibly TRBD2 (5 bases). The CDR3 extends over 15 amino acids. V lost 1 base, J lost 0 bases, and 7 bases lay in between. The germline V gene encodes CDR1 SGHTA and CDR2 FQGTGA. The chain's CDR3 is CASSLRLTSYNEQFF. As DNA, the CDR3 is TGTGCCAGCAGCTTAAGACTAACCTCCTACAATGAGCAGTTCTTC.

This clone has a count of ten or more. This chain joins TRBV29-1 and TRBJ2-3, with D possibly being TRBD2 (6 bases). Germline-derived CDR1 and CDR2 are SQVTM and ANQGSEA. Between the trimmed V and J ends, which lost 4 bases and 2 bases, there was a span of 13 bases. The CDR3 is 14 amino acids. CDR3: CSVVAREYTDTQYF. The CDR3 coding sequence is TGCAGCGTTGTTGCCCGGGAGTACACAGATACGCAGTATTTT.

There are a few counts of this clone. The rearrangement links TRBV7-2 to TRBJ1-2; no reliable D call. Germline CDR1 reads SGHTA; CDR2 reads FQGNSA. V was clipped by 4 bases and J by 8 bases, with 14 bases between them. This CDR3 spans 13 amino acids. This CDR3 is CASSYDIAGGYTF. DNA of the CDR3: TGTGCCAGCAGCTACGACATCGCTGGGGGCTACACCTTC.

V gene TRBV9 combines with J gene TRBJ2-1, with 7 nucleotides matching TRBD1. V dropped 0 bases and J dropped 3; count of bases not matched to a gene: 3. Germline V gene lookup returns CDR1 SGDLS and CDR2 YYNGEE. The CDR3 has 15 amino acids. The CDR3 bases are TGTGCCAGCAGCGTAGGACAGGGCTTCTACAATGAGCAGTTCTTC. This gives the protein CASSVGQGFYNEQFF.

The chain has TRBV28 and TRBJ1-1; perhaps TRBD1 as D (6 bases). Germline CDR1 reads MDHEN; CDR2 reads SYDVKM. This CDR3 spans 13 amino acids. Trimming took 8 bases from V and 7 from J, leaving 17 bases between them. The CDR3 DNA reads as TGTGCCAGCCTACAGGGTAGGAATTTTGAAGCTTTCTTT. This translates into CASLQGRNFEAFF.

The J gene is TRBJ1-2, the V gene TRBV6-6; D is possibly TRBD1 (6 bases). The CDR3 is 13 amino acids. Germline V gene lookup returns CDR1 MNHNY and CDR2 SVGAGI (reference sequence). Trimming removed 9 bases at V and 4 bases at J, with 15 bases between. In DNA, the CDR3 is TGTGCCAGTTCTTTGGGGGGGCTCTATGGCTACACCTTC. It codes for CASSLGGLYGYTF.

This sequence joins TRBV2 and TRBJ2-2, with TRBD1 matching over 9 bases. V lost 6 bases, J lost 7 bases, and 6 bases stayed unmatched. Germline-derived CDR1 and CDR2 are SNHLY and FYNNEI. The CDR3 runs to 14 residues. CDR3 sequence reads: CASSRDREVGELFF. The CDR3 DNA is TGTGCCAGCAGCCGGGACAGGGAGGTCGGGGAGCTGTTTTTT.